Included here is one T cell receptor beta chain sequence, with context. The antigen is not known. This CDR3 is also generated by other DNA sequences in the sample. Germline lookup yields CDR1 LGHNA and CDR2 YSLEER. V was clipped by 0 bases and J by 2 bases, with 7 bases between them. CDR3 length equals 14 residues. This sample was included in a study of cytomegalovirus exposure and HLA in healthy donors. Study-wide results and caveats: Across donors, sequencing depth was assumed by presence/absence analyses to be roughly uniform.

Researchers ran the PCR with 60 Vbeta and 13 Jbeta primers. The method was immunoSEQ multiplex PCR; TCRdb's version includes in-frame clones alone and lacks a portion of them. The sample has about 140,000 clones; 70% to 75% are singletons. The TCR originated in a middle-aged woman in good health and CMV-seronegative. The sequencing input was PBMCs. The chain couples TRBV4-3 to TRBJ1-2; D is unresolved. The CDR3 DNA is TGCGCCAGCAGCCAAGAGTCCCGGAACTATGGCTACACCTTC. Translation: CASSQESRNYGYTF.